Sequencing of this T cell receptor beta chain was carried out in a study of patients and donors after allogeneic stem cell transplantation. TCRdb processed the RT-PCR reads anew with MiXCR; each CDR3 protein has one entry. Of about a million distinct CDR3 sequences in the sample, over 15% were seen once. This receptor was taken from a human donor who was either an allogeneic HSCT recipient or a stem cell or donor lymphocyte infusion donor (not recorded which). It is not recorded whose cells these are; they may come from a transplant donor. Sequencing was done on a sample of blood, either unsorted or a sorted T cell fraction (not recorded which).

CDR3 sequence: CASSILAGSSYEQYF. CDR3 sequence (DNA): TGTGCCAGCAGTATCCTAGCGGGAAGCTCCTACGAGCAGTACTTC. The chain recombines TRBV6-1 with TRBJ2-7; 9 bases line up with TRBD2. CDR1 MNHNS and CDR2 SASEGT come from the germline V gene. V was pared by 5 bases and J by 0 bases, with 5 bases of the junction left unmatched. CDR3 length equals 15 residues.